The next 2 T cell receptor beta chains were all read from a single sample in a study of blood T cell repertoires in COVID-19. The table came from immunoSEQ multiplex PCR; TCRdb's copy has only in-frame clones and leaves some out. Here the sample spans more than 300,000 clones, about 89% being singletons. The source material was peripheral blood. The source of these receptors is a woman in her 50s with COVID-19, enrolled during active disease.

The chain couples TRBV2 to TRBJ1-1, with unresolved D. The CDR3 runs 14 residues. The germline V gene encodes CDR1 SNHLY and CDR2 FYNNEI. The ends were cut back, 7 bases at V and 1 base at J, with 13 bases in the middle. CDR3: CASTRWAANTEAFF. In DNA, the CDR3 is TGTGCCAGCACAAGGTGGGCAGCGAACACTGAAGCTTTCTTT.

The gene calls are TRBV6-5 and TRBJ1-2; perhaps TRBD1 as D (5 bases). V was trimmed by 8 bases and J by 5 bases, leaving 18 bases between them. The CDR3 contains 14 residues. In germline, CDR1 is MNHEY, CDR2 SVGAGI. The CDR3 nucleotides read TGTGCCAGCCGTATTCCTCGGGGGGAATATGGCTACACCTTC. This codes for CASRIPRGEYGYTF.